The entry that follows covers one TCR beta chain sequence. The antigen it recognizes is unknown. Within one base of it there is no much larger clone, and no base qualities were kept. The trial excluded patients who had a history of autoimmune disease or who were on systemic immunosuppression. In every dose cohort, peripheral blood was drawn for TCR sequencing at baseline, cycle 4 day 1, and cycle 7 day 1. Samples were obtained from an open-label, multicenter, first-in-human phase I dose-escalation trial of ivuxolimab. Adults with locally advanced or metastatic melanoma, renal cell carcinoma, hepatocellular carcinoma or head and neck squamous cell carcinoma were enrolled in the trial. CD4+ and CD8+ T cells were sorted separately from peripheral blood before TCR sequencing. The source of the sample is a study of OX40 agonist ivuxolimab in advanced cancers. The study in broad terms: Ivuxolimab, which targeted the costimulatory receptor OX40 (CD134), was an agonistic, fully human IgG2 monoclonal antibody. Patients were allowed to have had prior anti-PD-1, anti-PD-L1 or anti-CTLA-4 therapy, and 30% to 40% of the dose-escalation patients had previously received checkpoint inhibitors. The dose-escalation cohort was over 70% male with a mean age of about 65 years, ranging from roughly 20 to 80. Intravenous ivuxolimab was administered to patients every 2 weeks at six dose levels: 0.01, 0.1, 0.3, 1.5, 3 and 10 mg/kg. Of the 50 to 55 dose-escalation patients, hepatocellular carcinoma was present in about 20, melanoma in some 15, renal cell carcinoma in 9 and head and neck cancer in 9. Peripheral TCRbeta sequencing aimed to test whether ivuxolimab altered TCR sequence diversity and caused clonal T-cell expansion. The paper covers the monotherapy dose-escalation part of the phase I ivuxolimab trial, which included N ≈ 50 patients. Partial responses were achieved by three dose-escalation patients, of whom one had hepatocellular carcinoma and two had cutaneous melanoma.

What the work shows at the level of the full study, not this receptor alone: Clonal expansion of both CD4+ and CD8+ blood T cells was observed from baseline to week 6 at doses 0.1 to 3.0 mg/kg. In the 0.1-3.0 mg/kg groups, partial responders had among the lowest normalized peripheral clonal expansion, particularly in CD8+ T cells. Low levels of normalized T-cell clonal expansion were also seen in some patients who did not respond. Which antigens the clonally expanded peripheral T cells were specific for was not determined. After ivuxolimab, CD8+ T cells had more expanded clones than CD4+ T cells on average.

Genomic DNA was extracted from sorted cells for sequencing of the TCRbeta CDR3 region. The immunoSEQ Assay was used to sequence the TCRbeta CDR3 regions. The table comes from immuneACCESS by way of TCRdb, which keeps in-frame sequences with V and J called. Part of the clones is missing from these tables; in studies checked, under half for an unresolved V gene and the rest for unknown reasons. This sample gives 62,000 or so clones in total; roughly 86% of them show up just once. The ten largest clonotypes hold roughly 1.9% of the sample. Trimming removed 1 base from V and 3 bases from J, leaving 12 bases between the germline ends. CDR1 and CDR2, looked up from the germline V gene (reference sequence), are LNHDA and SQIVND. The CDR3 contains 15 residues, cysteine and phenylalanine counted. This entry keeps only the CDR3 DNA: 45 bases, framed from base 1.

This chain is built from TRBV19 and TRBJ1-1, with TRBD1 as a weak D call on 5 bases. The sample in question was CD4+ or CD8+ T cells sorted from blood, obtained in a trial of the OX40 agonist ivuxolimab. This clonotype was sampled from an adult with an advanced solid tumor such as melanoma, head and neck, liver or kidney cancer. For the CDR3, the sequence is CASSIGAGADTEAFF. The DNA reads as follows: TGTGCCAGTAGTATAGGAGCCGGGGCTGACACTGAAGCTTTCTTT.